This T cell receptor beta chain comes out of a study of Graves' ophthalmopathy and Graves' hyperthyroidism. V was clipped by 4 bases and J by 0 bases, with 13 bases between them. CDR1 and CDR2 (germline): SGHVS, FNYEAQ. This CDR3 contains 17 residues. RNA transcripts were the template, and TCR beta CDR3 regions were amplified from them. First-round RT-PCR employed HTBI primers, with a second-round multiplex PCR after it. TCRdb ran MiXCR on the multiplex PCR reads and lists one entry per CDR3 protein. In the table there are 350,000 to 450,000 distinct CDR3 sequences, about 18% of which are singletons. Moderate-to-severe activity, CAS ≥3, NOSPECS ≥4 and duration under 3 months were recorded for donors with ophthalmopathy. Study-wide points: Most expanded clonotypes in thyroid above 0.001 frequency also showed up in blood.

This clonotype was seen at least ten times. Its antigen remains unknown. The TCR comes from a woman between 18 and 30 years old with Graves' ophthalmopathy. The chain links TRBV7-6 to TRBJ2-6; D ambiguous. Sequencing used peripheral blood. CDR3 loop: CASSSQPSSSGANVLTF. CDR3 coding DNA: TGTGCCAGCAGCTCCCAACCCAGCAGCTCTGGGGCCAACGTCCTGACTTTC.